This T cell receptor (beta chain) was recovered during a study of shared clonotypes between healthy human individuals. CD45RO-negative, CCR7-positively selected cells formed the naive CD8 fraction, excluding terminally differentiated effector memory CD45RA+ cells. It was across several immunoSEQ plates that each subset's genomic DNA was evenly split. Sequenced by immunoSEQ multiplex PCR; TCRdb stores in-frame clones only, minus some. Of more than 550,000 clones in the sample, 92% are singletons; the top ten hold about a quarter. The sequencing input was naive CD8+ T cells sorted from blood. This sequence originates from a man aged 25 to 40 in good health.

CDR3 DNA sequence: TGTGCCAGCAGTGAAGACAGGCTTCCCTACAATGAGCAGTTCTTC. This gives the protein CASSEDRLPYNEQFF. The rearrangement joins TRBV6-4 to TRBJ2-1; D perhaps matches TRBD1 (6 bases). Germline loops: CDR1 MRHNA, CDR2 SNTAGT. V shed 3 bases and J shed 2 bases, with 11 bases lying between them. CDR3 length: 15 amino acids.